Described below is a single TCR beta chain sequence and its context. Its antigen is not identified. Every immunoSEQ plate was one replicate of a subset's evenly spread DNA. Only in-frame clones appear in the TCRdb table, and some are missing; sequencing was by immunoSEQ multiplex PCR. The table lists some 2.1 million clones, roughly 93% of them singletons, with around 1.8% in the top ten. The sample originates from a study of shared clonotypes between healthy human individuals. Study findings and constraints: Genetic and exposure-history diversity was limited by the few donors. Against clonotypes common to all four donors, non-shared ones had lower generation probabilities.

Selected positively for CCR7 and CD45RO-negative, naive CD8 cells excluded terminally differentiated effector memory CD45RA+ cells. The TCR originated in a man in his late teens or twenties in good health. Some clones in this sample may be carry-over from other donors' samples. The material sequenced was naive CD8+ T cells from PBMCs.

CDR3 in DNA: TGTGCCAGCAGCGTAGAAGGAAGGGGGTCTAACTATGGCTACACCTTC. This codes for CASSVEGRGSNYGYTF. This chain uses TRBV9 with TRBJ1-2; a possible D gene is TRBD1 (6 bases). The CDR3 contains 16 residues. Trimming stripped 0 bases from V and 0 bases from J, with 12 bases between. CDR1 is SGDLS and CDR2 is YYNGEE in the germline V gene.